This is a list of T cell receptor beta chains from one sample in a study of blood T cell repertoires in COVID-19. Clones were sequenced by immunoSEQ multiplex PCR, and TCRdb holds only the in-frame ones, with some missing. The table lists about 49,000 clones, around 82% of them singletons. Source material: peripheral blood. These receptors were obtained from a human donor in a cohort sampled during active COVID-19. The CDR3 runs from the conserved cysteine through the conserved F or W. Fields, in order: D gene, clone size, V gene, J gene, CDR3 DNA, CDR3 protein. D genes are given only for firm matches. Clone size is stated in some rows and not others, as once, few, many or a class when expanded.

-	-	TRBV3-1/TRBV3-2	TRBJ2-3	TGTGCCAGCAGCCAAGGGATGGGACGGGGGATCCGCACAGATACGCAGTATTTT	CASSQGMGRGIRTDTQYF
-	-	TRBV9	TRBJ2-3	TGTGCCAGCAGCGCTCGGGGCGGGATGAACACAGATACGCAGTATTTT	CASSARGGMNTDTQYF
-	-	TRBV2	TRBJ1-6	TGTGCCAGCAAGCGGGGTAGCGGTAATTCACCCCTCCACTTT	CASKRGSGNSPLHF
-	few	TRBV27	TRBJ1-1	TGTGCCAGCAGTTTCACCCCGGACACTGAAGCTTTCTTT	CASSFTPDTEAFF
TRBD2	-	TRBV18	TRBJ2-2	TGTGCCAGCTCACTCGGGGGGTCACTAGCCGTCGCCGGGGAGCTGTTTTTT	CASSLGGSLAVAGELFF
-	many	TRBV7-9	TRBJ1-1	TGTGCCAGCAGCCCGCTCCGCACTAACACTGAAGCTTTCTTT	CASSPLRTNTEAFF
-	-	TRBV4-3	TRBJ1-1	TGCGCCAGCGGCACAGGACGAGCAACTGAAGCTTTCTTT	CASGTGRATEAFF
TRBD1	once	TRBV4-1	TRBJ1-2	TGCGCCAGCAGCCAAGGAAGGATCGGTGGGGACAGGGGCCCCTCTTGGGGGGGCTACACCTTC	CASSQGRIGGDRGPSWGGYTF
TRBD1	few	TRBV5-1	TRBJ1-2	TGCGCCAGCAGCCCTGGGGGGACAGGGACTGTCGGCTACACCTTC	CASSPGGTGTVGYTF
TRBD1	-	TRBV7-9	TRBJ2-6	TGTGCCAGCAGCCCGAAGCTCCGACAGGGCTCTGGGGCCAACGTCCTGACTTTC	CASSPKLRQGSGANVLTF
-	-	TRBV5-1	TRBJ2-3	TGCGCCAGCAGCTCCTTAACTACCCTCCGGGGAATCACAGATACGCAGTATTTT	CASSSLTTLRGITDTQYF
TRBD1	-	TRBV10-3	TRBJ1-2	TGTGCCATCAGACCTGGACAGGGCGAGATGAATGGCTACACCTTC	CAIRPGQGEMNGYTF
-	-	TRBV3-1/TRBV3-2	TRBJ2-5	TGTGCCAGCAGCCAAGAAGGTCTAGCCAGGTACCAAGAGACCCAGTACTTC	CASSQEGLARYQETQYF
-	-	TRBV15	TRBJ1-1	TGTGCCACCAGCAGAATTCAGGGCTCTGAAGCTTTCTTT	CATSRIQGSEAFF
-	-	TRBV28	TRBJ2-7	TGTGCCAGCAGTTTATCTTCGAGGGAGCAGTACTTC	CASSLSSREQYF
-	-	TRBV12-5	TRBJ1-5	TGTGCTAGTGGTTTGGGAGATCAGCCCCAGCATTTT	CASGLGDQPQHF
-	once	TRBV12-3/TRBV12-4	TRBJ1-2	TGTGCCAGCAGTTTGGCCCTAGCTGGCTACACCTTC	CASSLALAGYTF
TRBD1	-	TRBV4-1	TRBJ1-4	TGCGCCAGCAGCCCGACAGGGGTAGGTGATGAAAAACTGTTTTTT	CASSPTGVGDEKLFF
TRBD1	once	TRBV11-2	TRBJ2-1	TGTGCCAGCAGACCCTGGACAGGGAGATCAGACAATGAGCAGTTCTTC	CASRPWTGRSDNEQFF
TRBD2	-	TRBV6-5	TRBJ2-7	TGTGCCAGCAGTTACGATGGGAGGGGGCAGTACTTC	CASSYDGRGQYF
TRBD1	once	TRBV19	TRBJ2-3	TGTGCCAGTAGGGTTGGGACAGGGGCCCCAGATACGCAGTATTTT	CASRVGTGAPDTQYF
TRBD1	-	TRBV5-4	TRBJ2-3	TGTGCCAGCAGCGGGACCGGGACAGGGGGAGATACGCAGTATTTT	CASSGTGTGGDTQYF
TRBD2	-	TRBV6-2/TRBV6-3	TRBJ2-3	TGTGCCAGCAGTAAGGGGATCCTAGCGGGAGTGGATACGCAGTATTTT	CASSKGILAGVDTQYF
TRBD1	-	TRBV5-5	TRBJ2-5	TGTGCCAGCAGCGCGACACAGGGGTACGAGACCCAGTACTTC	CASSATQGYETQYF
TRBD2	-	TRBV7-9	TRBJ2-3	TGTGCCAGCAGCCCTAGCGGGAGCGGGACAGATACGCAGTATTTT	CASSPSGSGTDTQYF
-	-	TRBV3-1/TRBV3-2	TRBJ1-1	TGTGCCAGCAGCCAAGGAATGATAAGGGGCACTGAAGCTTTCTTT	CASSQGMIRGTEAFF
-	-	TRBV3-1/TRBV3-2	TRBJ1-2	TGTGCCAGCAGCCGGGGAGGAGAGGGCGGCTACACCTTC	CASSRGGEGGYTF
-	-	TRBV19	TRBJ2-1	TGTGCCAGTAGTATTTTCTCCGACAGGTACAATGAGCAGTTCTTC	CASSIFSDRYNEQFF
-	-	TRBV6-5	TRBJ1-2	TGTGCCAGCAGCTACTCGCGGAATTATGGCTACACCTTC	CASSYSRNYGYTF
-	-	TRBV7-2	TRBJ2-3	TGTGCCAGCAGCTTAGTAGTTTCAGATACGCAGTATTTT	CASSLVVSDTQYF
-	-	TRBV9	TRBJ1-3	TGTGCCAGCAGCGTAAGTCTCAGGGCAGAAAACACCATATATTTT	CASSVSLRAENTIYF
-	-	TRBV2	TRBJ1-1	TGTGCCAGCAGTACGGAACAGGGGAACACTGAAGCTTTCTTT	CASSTEQGNTEAFF
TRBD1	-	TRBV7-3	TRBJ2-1	TGTGCCAGCAGTTCCAACTCCGGGACAGCCTCGAAAGGGCACGACAATGAGCAGTTCTTC	CASSSNSGTASKGHDNEQFF
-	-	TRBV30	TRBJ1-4	TGTGCCTGGAGTGATGGCAGAGGTACTAATGAAAAACTGTTTTTT	CAWSDGRGTNEKLFF
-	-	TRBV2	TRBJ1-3	TGTGCCAGCAGTGAATTACAGTCCTCTGGAAACACCATATATTTT	CASSELQSSGNTIYF
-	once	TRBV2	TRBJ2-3	TGTGCCAGCAGGGCCGATGGCACAGATACGCAGTATTTT	CASRADGTDTQYF
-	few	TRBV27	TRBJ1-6	TGTGCCAGCAGTTTATCAGGCAGGGCGAATAATTCACCCCTCCACTTT	CASSLSGRANNSPLHF
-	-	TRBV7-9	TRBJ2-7	TGTGCCAGCAGCTTAGAGGCGGCAATTACCTACGAGCAGTACTTC	CASSLEAAITYEQYF
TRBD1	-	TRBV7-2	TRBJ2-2	TGTGCCAGCAGCTTTACAGGGGATGGGGAGCTGTTTTTT	CASSFTGDGELFF
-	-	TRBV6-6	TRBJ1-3	TGTGCCAGCACCGTAAATTCTGGAAACACCATATATTTT	CASTVNSGNTIYF
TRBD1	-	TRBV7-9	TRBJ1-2	TGTGCCAGCAGCTCAGATCGGGGACAGGTTTTTGGCTACACCTTC	CASSSDRGQVFGYTF
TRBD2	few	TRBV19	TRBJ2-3	TGTGCCAGTAGCCCAACCGGGACTATCACAGATACGCAGTATTTT	CASSPTGTITDTQYF
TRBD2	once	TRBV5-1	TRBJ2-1	TGCGCCAGCCGCCTCGTGGGGATAGCGGGAGGGCCGGAAGAGCAGTTCTTC	CASRLVGIAGGPEEQFF
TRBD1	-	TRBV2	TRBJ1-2	TGTGCCAGCAGTGAAAATCACGCCGGGACAGGGGCCCGCGTCGGCTACACCTTC	CASSENHAGTGARVGYTF
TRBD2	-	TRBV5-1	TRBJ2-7	TGCGCCAGCAGCTGGGGACTAGCGGGGGTCGACTACGAGCAGTACTTC	CASSWGLAGVDYEQYF
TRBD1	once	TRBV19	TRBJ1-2	TGTGCCAGTAGTCCTACAGGGGGCTGGGGCTACACCTTC	CASSPTGGWGYTF
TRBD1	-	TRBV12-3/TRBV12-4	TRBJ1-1	TGTGCCAGCAGCCCGGACAGGGTCACTGAAGCTTTCTTT	CASSPDRVTEAFF
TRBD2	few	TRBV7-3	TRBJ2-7	TGTGCCAGCAGCCCCCCTAGCGGGGGGCGCTACGAGCAGTACTTC	CASSPPSGGRYEQYF
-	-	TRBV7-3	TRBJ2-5	TGTGCCAGCAGCTTGAGACAGCAAGAGACCCAGTACTTC	CASSLRQQETQYF
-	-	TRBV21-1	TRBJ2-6	TGTGCCAGCAGCAAGCATAGGAGTTTTGGGGCCAACGTCCTGACTTTC	CASSKHRSFGANVLTF
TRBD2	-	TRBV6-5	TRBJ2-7	TGTGCCAGCAGCCGGTCGGGGGGGGCCTACGAGCAGTACTTC	CASSRSGGAYEQYF
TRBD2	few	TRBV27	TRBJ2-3	TGTGCCAGCAGGTTGGGACTAGCGACCACAGATACGCAGTATTTT	CASRLGLATTDTQYF
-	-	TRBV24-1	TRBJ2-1	TGTGCCACCAGTGACCTGGGACTGAACCTTGAGCAGTTCTTC	CATSDLGLNLEQFF
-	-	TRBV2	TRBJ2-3	TGTGCCAGCAGGGGGGGACCTAGCACAGATACGCAGTATTTT	CASRGGPSTDTQYF
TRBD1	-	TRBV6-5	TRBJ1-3	TGTGCCAGCGGGGACAGGGGGCCAGGTGGAAACACCATATATTTT	CASGDRGPGGNTIYF